A selection of T cell receptor beta chains follows, all from one sample in a study of cytomegalovirus exposure and HLA in healthy donors. Assay used: immunoSEQ multiplex PCR; TCRdb lists only in-frame clones, some missing. The table shows approximately 190,000 clones, with 75% to 85% occurring only once. Sequencing was performed on PBMCs. The receptor set was obtained from a young woman in good health and CMV-seropositive. CDR3s include the opening cysteine and the closing phenylalanine or tryptophan. The order of the fields is D gene, clone size, V gene, J gene, CDR3 DNA, CDR3 protein. D genes are given only for firm matches. Clone size is not always given. Where it is, it says once, few, many or a class for expanded clones.

D: .
size: .
V: TRBV5-1
J: TRBJ2-5
DNA: TGCGCCAGCAGCTCGGACACCGAGCAGGAGACCCAGTACTTC
CDR3: CASSSDTEQETQYF

D: TRBD2
size: .
V: TRBV2
J: TRBJ2-5
DNA: TGTGCCAGCAGTGAAGCGACACTAGCGGGAGGTGAGCAGTACTTC
CDR3: CASSEATLAGGEQYF

D: TRBD1
size: .
V: TRBV6-1
J: TRBJ1-1
DNA: TGTGCCAGCAGCTCCCAGGGGGCGACCACTGAAGCTTTCTTT
CDR3: CASSSQGATTEAFF

D: TRBD1
size: .
V: TRBV28
J: TRBJ2-3
DNA: TGTGCCAGCAGTGGGGACAGGGAGCCCACAGATACGCAGTATTTT
CDR3: CASSGDREPTDTQYF

D: .
size: .
V: TRBV4-2
J: TRBJ1-1
DNA: TGTGCCAGCAGCCAAAAAAAGGTGAGGGTAGAAGCTTTCTTT
CDR3: CASSQKKVRVEAFF

D: TRBD2
size: .
V: TRBV4-3
J: TRBJ2-1
DNA: TGCGCCAGCAGCCAAGATTTAAGATCTAGCGGGAACAATGAGCAGTTCTTC
CDR3: CASSQDLRSSGNNEQFF

D: TRBD2
size: .
V: TRBV11-1
J: TRBJ2-1
DNA: TGTGCCAGCAGCTCCACCGGGACTAGCGGAGAGGGTGAGCAGTTCTTC
CDR3: CASSSTGTSGEGEQFF

D: .
size: few
V: TRBV9
J: TRBJ1-1
DNA: TGTGCCAGCAGCGGGGTTGCCGAGGCGGGGAACACTGAAGCTTTCTTT
CDR3: CASSGVAEAGNTEAFF

D: .
size: .
V: TRBV30
J: TRBJ2-6
DNA: TGTGCCTGGAGTGTCCAGGACTCTGGGGCCAACGTCCTGACTTTC
CDR3: CAWSVQDSGANVLTF

D: TRBD1
size: few
V: TRBV7-9
J: TRBJ1-2
DNA: TGTTCCAGCAGCAGGGGACAGGAGGATGGCTACACCTTC
CDR3: CSSSRGQEDGYTF

D: .
size: .
V: TRBV5-1
J: TRBJ2-5
DNA: TGCGCCAGCAGCATCACAGGGATACAAGAGACCCAGTACTTC
CDR3: CASSITGIQETQYF

D: TRBD1
size: .
V: TRBV14
J: TRBJ2-4
DNA: TGTGCCAGCGAGACAGGGCGGGCCAAAAACATTCAGTACTTC
CDR3: CASETGRAKNIQYF

D: .
size: .
V: TRBV5-6
J: TRBJ1-6
DNA: TGTGCCAGCAGCTTGAAGTTTGTCAGAGGATCACCCCTCCACTTT
CDR3: CASSLKFVRGSPLHF

D: .
size: .
V: TRBV11-3
J: TRBJ2-3
DNA: TGTGCCAGCAGCTTAGACGGGGGTAGCACAGATACGCAGTATTTT
CDR3: CASSLDGGSTDTQYF